This entry describes one T cell receptor beta chain. Its antigen remains unidentified. Germline loops: CDR1 SGHNT, CDR2 YYREEE (reference sequence). The CDR3 has 16 residues. The data stem from a study of monozygotic twins with inflammatory bowel disease. Notes on the study in general: Support for a single strong signal or clonotype associated with IBD was absent. Different subtypes (of T cells) could not be told apart from one another.

TCRdb reprocessed the 5' RACE reads, keeping one entry per CDR3 protein, no DNA. This repertoire includes a few hundred thousand distinct CDR3 sequences. This TCR was recovered from a human donor with ulcerative colitis or Crohn's disease, or a healthy co-twin of an affected twin (not recorded which). The sample comprised blood. The rearrangement links TRBV5-4 to TRBJ2-2; absent DNA, TCRdb's TRBD2 call cannot be checked. CDR3 sequence reads: CASSLVERGGGGELFF.